The 31 T cell receptor beta chains below come from one sample, sequenced in a study of CD8+ T cells in alopecia areata. Stated treatment: oral pan-JAK inhibitor, 5-10 mg twice daily. After isolation, RNA underwent reverse transcription to generate cDNA as the sequencing template. The method was immunoSEQ multiplex PCR; TCRdb's version includes in-frame clones alone and lacks a portion of them. The table includes 150,000 to 200,000 clones, about 65% detected once. The sequencing here drew on CD4+ T cells sorted from blood, taken at approximately week 50, from a patient treated with tofacitinib. These receptors came from a human donor with alopecia areata.

The chain employs TRBV5-1 and TRBJ2-4; TRBD1 might be the D (6 bases). The germline V and J ends were trimmed by 4 bases and 0 bases, with 14 bases remaining between them. The CDR3 spans 16 residues. Germline loops: CDR1 SGHRS, CDR2 YFSETQ. In DNA, the CDR3 is TGCGCCAGCAGCCTGGACAGTACAATAGCCAAAAACATTCAGTACTTC. Translating it yields CASSLDSTIAKNIQYF.

This chain joins TRBV20-1 and TRBJ2-5, with D possibly TRBD1 on 6 matching bases. Germline V gene lookup returns CDR1 DFQATT and CDR2 SNEGSKA (reference sequence). V was cut by 7 bases and J by 3 bases, with 9 bases left in between. The CDR3 totals 11 residues. The CDR3 is CSVQGEETQYF. Written as DNA, the CDR3 is TGCAGTGTACAGGGTGAAGAGACCCAGTACTTC.

This clone came up a few times. The chain has TRBV11-2 and TRBJ1-2; 12 nucleotides align to TRBD1. Trimming removed 5 bases from V and 8 bases from J; junction bases left unmatched: 9. This CDR3 spans 15 amino acids. Germline lookup yields CDR1 SGHAT and CDR2 FQNNGV. The CDR3 sequence is CASSPRPGTGGGYTF. CDR3 in DNA: TGTGCCAGCAGCCCCCGCCCCGGGACAGGGGGCGGCTACACCTTC.

J is TRBJ2-7 and V is TRBV29-1; D is tentatively TRBD1 or TRBD2 (7 bases each). CDR1 and CDR2 (germline): SQVTM, ANQGSEA. Trimming shortened V by 7 bases and J by 2 bases, and 15 bases separated the two germline ends. The CDR3 is made up of 13 amino acids. CDR3 nucleotides: TGCAGCGCGGGGGGACAGCCCACCTACGAGCAGTACTTC. Amino acids: CSAGGQPTYEQYF.

This sequence joins TRBV14 and TRBJ2-7; tentative D call: TRBD1 (6 bases). Between the trimmed V and J ends, which lost 4 bases and 3 bases, there was a span of 16 bases. Germline CDR1 SGHDN, CDR2 FVKESK. The CDR3 consists of 15 residues. The DNA of the CDR3 is TGTGCCAGCAGCCCCATACAGGGAACGGTCTACGAGCAGTACTTC. Residues: CASSPIQGTVYEQYF.

V gene TRBV5-1 combines with J gene TRBJ2-1, with 11 bases that match TRBD2. The CDR3 runs to 16 residues. CDR1 is SGHRS and CDR2 is YFSETQ in the germline V gene. V was clipped by 7 bases and J by 1 base; unmatched bases: 7. The CDR3 region has the DNA TGCGCCAGCTTCCCGCGACTAGCGGGGTCCTACAATGAGCAGTTCTTC. This sequence encodes CASFPRLAGSYNEQFF. Full variable domain (rest looked up from reference TRBV5-1 and TRBJ2-1): KAGVTQTPRYLIKTRGQQVTLSCSPISGHRSVSWYQQTPGQGLQFLFEYFSETQRNKGNFPGRFSGRQFSNSRSEMNVSTLELGDSALYLCASFPRLAGSYNEQFFGPGTRLTVL.

A single count supports this clone. This chain connects TRBV30 to TRBJ2-1; D unresolved. The CDR3 is made up of 12 amino acids. Germline V CDR1 and CDR2: GTSNPN, SVGIG (reference sequence). The germline V and J ends were trimmed by 4 bases and 8 bases, with 12 bases remaining between them. The CDR3 DNA reads TGTGCCTGGAATTCTGGGAAGCATGAGCAGTTCTTC. Amino acid sequence: CAWNSGKHEQFF.

This rearrangement joins TRBV5-6 to TRBJ1-5, with 10 bases lining up with TRBD1. Germline V gives CDR1 SGHDT, CDR2 YYEEEE. CDR3 length equals 16 residues. After removal of 4 bases from V and 2 bases from J, the junction contained 6 bases not matched to a gene. The CDR3 loop is CASSQSGTGGNQPQHF. The CDR3 DNA is TGTGCCAGCAGCCAATCCGGGACAGGGGGCAATCAGCCCCAGCATTTT.

The chain combines TRBV27 with TRBJ2-1, with D hard to call. The CDR3 length is 11 residues. V lost 6 bases, J lost 7 bases, and 7 bases lay in between. Germline CDR1 and CDR2: MNHEY and SMNVEV (reference sequence). CDR3 sequence reads: CASRLQNEQFF. In nucleotides, the CDR3 is TGTGCCAGCAGACTCCAGAATGAGCAGTTCTTC.

The gene calls are TRBV7-9 and TRBJ1-2; 8 positions agree with TRBD1. V lost 8 bases to trimming and J lost 5 bases; unmatched junction nucleotides: 10. This CDR3 is 14 amino acids long. Germline V gives CDR1 SEHNR, CDR2 FQNEAQ (reference sequence). The CDR3 DNA follows: TGTGCCAGCGGCGAACCCGGGACAGGTTATGGCTACACCTTC. Amino acid sequence: CASGEPGTGYGYTF.

The chain recombines TRBV6-1 with TRBJ2-7, with 10 bases identical to TRBD1. The CDR3 extends over 15 amino acids. Germline lookup yields CDR1 MNHNS and CDR2 SASEGT. Trimming cost V 8 bases and J 3 bases; bases outside gene matches: 10. The CDR3 DNA follows: TGTGCCAGCCTCCCTCCCGGGACAGGGGACTACGAGCAGTACTTC. Amino acids: CASLPPGTGDYEQYF.

The genes are TRBV19 and TRBJ1-5, with a tentative D call TRBD1 (5 bases). Germline V gene lookup returns CDR1 LNHDA and CDR2 SQIVND (reference sequence). Trimming cost V 5 bases and J 2 bases, with 10 bases left between them. There are 14 residues in the CDR3. CDR3 in DNA: TGTGCCAGTAGTGCCAGGACACGCAATCAGCCCCAGCATTTT. Its protein product is CASSARTRNQPQHF.

This sequence joins TRBV28 and TRBJ1-5; D gene ambiguous. V lost 1 base and J lost 4, with 8 bases in between. The CDR3 runs to 14 residues. CDR1 is MDHEN, CDR2 SYDVKM, per germline. The DNA of the CDR3 is TGTGCCAGCAGTTTATCGGGTGGGAATCAGCCCCAGCATTTT. It encodes CASSLSGGNQPQHF.

This clone was observed once. A read error may account for a junction end that differs from germline. This rearrangement joins TRBV29-1 to TRBJ2-4; perhaps D is TRBD1 or TRBD2 (5 bases each). CDR3 size: 14 residues. The germline gives CDR1 SQVTM, CDR2 ANQGSEA. The CDR3 protein is CSVEAGPAKNIQCF. The DNA for the CDR3 is TGCAGCGTTGAAGCGGGACCAGCCAAAAACATTCAGTGCTTC.

The chain has TRBV28 and TRBJ1-2; 7 positions agree with TRBD1. The CDR3 covers 13 residues. Germline CDR1 MDHEN, CDR2 SYDVKM. Germline trimming cut 5 bases from V and 8 bases from J; bases unmatched to any gene: 8. The CDR3 nucleotides are TGTGCCAGCAGTGTGGGGACAGAGGCAGGCTACACCTTC. Translated, it gives CASSVGTEAGYTF.

The J gene is TRBJ2-7, the V gene TRBV9; the match to TRBD1 covers 7 bases. Germline CDR1 is SGDLS and CDR2 is YYNGEE. The ends lost 0 bases at V and 3 bases at J; junction bases unmatched: 6. There are 15 residues in the CDR3. The CDR3, as DNA: TGTGCCAGCAGCGTAGAGCCAGGGGGAGACTACGAGCAGTACTTC. Its translation: CASSVEPGGDYEQYF.

V and J are TRBV7-3 and TRBJ2-6, with a weak D call TRBD1 (6 bases). CDR1 SGHTA and CDR2 FQGTGA come from the germline V gene. The CDR3 is 16 residues long. V shed 5 bases and J shed 0 bases, with 11 bases lying between them. CDR3 in DNA: TGTGCCAGCAGCCAGGGGCAGCTCTCTGGGGCCAACGTCCTGACTTTC. Translating it yields CASSQGQLSGANVLTF.

The J gene is TRBJ1-1, the V gene TRBV29-1; D unclear. This CDR3 is built from 13 residues. Trimming stripped 4 bases from V and 1 base from J, with 10 bases between. Germline CDR1 reads SQVTM; CDR2 reads ANQGSEA. The CDR3 nucleotides are TGCAGCGTTGCCCGGGAACCGAACACTGAAGCTTTCTTT. Protein sequence: CSVAREPNTEAFF.

J is TRBJ2-7 and V is TRBV30; D possibly uses TRBD1 or TRBD2 (5 bases each). Trimming took 8 bases from V and 5 from J, leaving 22 bases between them. The CDR3 contains 14 residues. In germline, CDR1 is GTSNPN, CDR2 SVGIG (reference sequence). The CDR3 protein is CAMEIGAPSHEQYF. CDR3 in DNA: TGTGCCATGGAAATCGGGGCGCCTTCCCACGAGCAGTACTTC.

This clone has only a few counts. The gene calls are TRBV7-3 and TRBJ2-1; no clear D. The CDR3 runs 15 residues. Germline-derived CDR1 and CDR2 are SGHTA and FQGTGA. V was pared by 6 bases and J by 0 bases, with 12 bases between. CDR3 coding DNA: TGTGCCAGCAGTGTTGCCCCGAGCTCCTACAATGAGCAGTTCTTC. Protein sequence: CASSVAPSSYNEQFF. Together with reference TRBV7-3 and TRBJ2-1, the CDR3 gives the full variable domain: GAGVSQTPSNKVTEKGKYVELRCDPISGHTALYWYRQSLGQGPEFLIYFQGTGAADDSGLPNDRFFAVRPEGSVSTLKIQRTERGDSAVYLCASSVAPSSYNEQFFGPGTRLTVL.

The chain has TRBV2 and TRBJ1-2; the D is unclear. Germline assignment: CDR1 SNHLY and CDR2 FYNNEI. V was cut by 6 bases and J by 7 bases, with 6 bases left in between. The CDR3 consists of 10 residues. The CDR3 loop is CASREAGYTF. In DNA form, the CDR3 reads TGTGCCAGCAGAGAGGCTGGCTACACCTTC.

This sequence joins TRBV6-5 and TRBJ1-4, with D unclear. The CDR3 runs 14 residues. Germline V gene lookup returns CDR1 MNHEY and CDR2 SVGAGI. Trimming removed 6 bases at V and 0 bases at J, with 8 bases between. The CDR3 region is CASSSLATNEKLFF. The CDR3 DNA reads as TGTGCCAGCAGCTCCCTTGCAACTAATGAAAAACTGTTTTTT.

The chain recombines TRBV5-6 with TRBJ1-2; TRBD1 matches at 12 bases. The CDR3 has 17 residues. Germline V lookup: CDR1 SGHDT, CDR2 YYEEEE. V gave up 4 bases and J gave up 0 bases; unmatched junction bases: 7. CDR3 sequence: CASSPGQGATTNYGYTF. Written as DNA, the CDR3 is TGTGCCAGCAGCCCGGGACAGGGGGCCACTACTAACTATGGCTACACCTTC.

The V and J genes are TRBV5-1 and TRBJ2-5; 8 bases agree with TRBD1. Trimming took 0 bases from V and 5 from J; bases not matched to a gene: 9. Per the germline V gene, CDR1 is SGHRS and CDR2 is YFSETQ. The CDR3 has 16 amino acids. DNA of the CDR3: TGCGCCAGCAGCTTGGCTCCTCCGACAGGGGTTGAGACCCAGTACTTC. Translating it yields CASSLAPPTGVETQYF.

The chain recombines TRBV30 with TRBJ1-1, with TRBD1 identical over 7 bases. V gave up 1 base and J gave up 6 bases; unmatched junction bases: 2. The CDR3 has 12 residues. The germline V gene has CDR1 GTSNPN and CDR2 SVGIG (reference sequence). CDR3 in amino acids: CAWSEDRAEAFF. The CDR3 coding sequence is TGTGCCTGGAGTGAAGACAGGGCTGAAGCTTTCTTT.

This clone was recorded a few times. Other DNA sequences in this specimen translate into the identical CDR3. CDR3 DNA sequence: TGCAGCGTTGGGGGTTTAGCCAAAAACATTCAGTACTTC. It encodes CSVGGLAKNIQYF. This sequence joins TRBV29-1 and TRBJ2-4; D gene uncertain. Germline CDR1 reads SQVTM; CDR2 reads ANQGSEA. This CDR3 is built from 13 residues. The germline V and J ends were trimmed by 4 bases and 0 bases, with 7 bases remaining between them.

The chain is built from TRBV7-2 and TRBJ2-3, with TRBD2 matching 7 bases. This CDR3 contains 16 residues. From germline, CDR1 is SGHTA and CDR2 FQGNSA. Germline trimming cut 5 bases from V and 2 bases from J; bases unmatched to any gene: 10. The CDR3 region is CASSRKTTSFTDTQYF. In DNA form, the CDR3 reads TGTGCCAGCAGCCGGAAAACGACTAGCTTCACAGATACGCAGTATTTT.

The V gene is TRBV30, the J gene TRBJ1-2; 8 bases are a match to TRBD1. With 2 bases clipped from V and 6 bases from J, the junction kept 5 bases outside the gene matches. The length of the CDR3 is 13 residues. In germline, CDR1 is GTSNPN, CDR2 SVGIG (reference sequence). The CDR3 here is CAWSMTGANGYTF. The CDR3 nucleotides read TGTGCCTGGAGTATGACAGGGGCAAATGGCTACACCTTC. Full variable domain (rest looked up from reference TRBV30 and TRBJ1-2): SQTIHQWPATLVQPVGSPLSLECTVEGTSNPNLYWYRQAAGRGLQLLFYSVGIGQISSEVPQNLSASRPQDRQFILSSKKLLLSDSGFYLCAWSMTGANGYTFGSGTRLTVV.

The CDR3: CAWARGMNTEAFF. The CDR3, as DNA: TGTGCCTGGGCAAGGGGAATGAACACTGAAGCTTTCTTT. J is TRBJ1-1 and V is TRBV30, with D tentatively TRBD1 (5 bases). The CDR3 sequence is 13 residues long. The germline CDR1 and CDR2 sequences are GTSNPN and SVGIG (reference sequence). V was trimmed by 5 bases and J by 0 bases, leaving 10 bases between them.

This clone was detected only once. The gene calls are TRBV25-1 and TRBJ1-2; D remains unclear. Trimming removed 8 bases at V and 4 bases at J, with 14 bases between. From germline, CDR1 is MGHDK and CDR2 SYGVNS. CDR3 length equals 13 residues. The CDR3 protein is CASLSGIGYGYTF. In DNA form, the CDR3 reads TGTGCCAGCCTCAGCGGGATTGGCTATGGCTACACCTTC.

The CDR3 bases are TGCGCCAGCAGACCAAACAGGGGTAGGGTCGACGAGCAGTACTTC. It translates to CASRPNRGRVDEQYF. The rearrangement links TRBV10-2 to TRBJ2-7; 7 positions agree with TRBD1. With V trimmed by 6 bases and J by 5 bases, 13 bases remained unmatched. The CDR3 is 15 amino acids. Germline V CDR1 and CDR2: WSHSY, SAAADI.